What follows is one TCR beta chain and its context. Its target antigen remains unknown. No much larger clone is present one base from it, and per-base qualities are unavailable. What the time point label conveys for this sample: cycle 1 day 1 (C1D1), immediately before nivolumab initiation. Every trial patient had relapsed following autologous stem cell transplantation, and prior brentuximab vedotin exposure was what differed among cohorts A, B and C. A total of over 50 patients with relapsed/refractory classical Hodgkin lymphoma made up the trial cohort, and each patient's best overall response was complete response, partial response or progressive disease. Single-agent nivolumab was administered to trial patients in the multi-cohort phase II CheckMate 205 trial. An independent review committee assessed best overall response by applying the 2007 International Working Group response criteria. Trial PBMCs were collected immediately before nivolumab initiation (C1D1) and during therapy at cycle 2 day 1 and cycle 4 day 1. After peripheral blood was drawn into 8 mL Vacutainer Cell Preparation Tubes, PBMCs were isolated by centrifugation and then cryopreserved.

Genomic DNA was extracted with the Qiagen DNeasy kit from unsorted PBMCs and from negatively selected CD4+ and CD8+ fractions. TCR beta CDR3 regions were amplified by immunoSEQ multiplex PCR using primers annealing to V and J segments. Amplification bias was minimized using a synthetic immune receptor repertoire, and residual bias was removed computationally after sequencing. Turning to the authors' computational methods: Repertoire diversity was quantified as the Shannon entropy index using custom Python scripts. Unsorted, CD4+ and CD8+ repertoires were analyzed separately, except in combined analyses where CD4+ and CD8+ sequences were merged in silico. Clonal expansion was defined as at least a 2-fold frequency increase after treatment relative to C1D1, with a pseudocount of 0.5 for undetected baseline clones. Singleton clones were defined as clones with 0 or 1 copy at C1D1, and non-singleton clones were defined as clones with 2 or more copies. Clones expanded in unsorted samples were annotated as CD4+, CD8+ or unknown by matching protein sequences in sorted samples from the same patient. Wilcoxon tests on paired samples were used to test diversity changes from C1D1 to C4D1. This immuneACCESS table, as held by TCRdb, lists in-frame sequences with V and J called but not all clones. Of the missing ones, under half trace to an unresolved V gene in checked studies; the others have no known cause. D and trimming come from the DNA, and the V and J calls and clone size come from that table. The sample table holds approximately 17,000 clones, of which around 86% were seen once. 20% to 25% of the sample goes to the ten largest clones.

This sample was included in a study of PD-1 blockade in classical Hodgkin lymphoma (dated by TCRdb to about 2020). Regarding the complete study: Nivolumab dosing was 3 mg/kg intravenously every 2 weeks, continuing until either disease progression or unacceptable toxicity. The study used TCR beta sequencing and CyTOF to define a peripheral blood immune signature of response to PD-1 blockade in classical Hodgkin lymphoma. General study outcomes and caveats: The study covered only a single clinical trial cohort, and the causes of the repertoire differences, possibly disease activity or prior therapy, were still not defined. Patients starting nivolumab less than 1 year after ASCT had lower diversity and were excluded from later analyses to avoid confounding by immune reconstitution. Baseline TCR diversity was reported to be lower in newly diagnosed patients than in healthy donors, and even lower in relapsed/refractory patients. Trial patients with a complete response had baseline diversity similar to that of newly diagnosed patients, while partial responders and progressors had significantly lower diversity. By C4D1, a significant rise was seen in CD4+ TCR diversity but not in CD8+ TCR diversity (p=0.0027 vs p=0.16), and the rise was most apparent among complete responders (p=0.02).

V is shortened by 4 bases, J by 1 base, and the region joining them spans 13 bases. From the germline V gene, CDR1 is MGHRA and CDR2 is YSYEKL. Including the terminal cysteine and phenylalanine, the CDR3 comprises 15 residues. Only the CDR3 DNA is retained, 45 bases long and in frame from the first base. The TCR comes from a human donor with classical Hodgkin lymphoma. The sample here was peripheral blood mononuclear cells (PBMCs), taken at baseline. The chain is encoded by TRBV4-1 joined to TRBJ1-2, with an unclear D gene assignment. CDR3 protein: CASSPHRSGNYGYTF. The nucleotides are TGCGCCAGCAGCCCCCACAGAAGCGGTAACTATGGCTACACCTTC.